This T cell receptor (beta chain) was obtained from a study of blood T cell repertoires in COVID-19. A word on this clone: The same CDR3 can be traced to other DNA sequences in this sample.

The data were produced by immunoSEQ multiplex PCR, yet TCRdb's version contains in-frame clones alone and is incomplete. The sample has about 110,000 clones; over 60% are singletons. This receptor was obtained from a human donor in a cohort sampled during active or convalescent COVID-19. Sequenced material: peripheral blood.

The CDR3 spells CASSLRGTDTQYF. The CDR3 region has the DNA TGCGCCAGCAGCCTACGCGGAACAGATACGCAGTATTTT. The chain joins TRBV4-3 to TRBJ2-3; D is ambiguous. With 4 bases removed from V and 3 bases from J, the gap between germline ends came to 8 bases. CDR1 LGHNA and CDR2 YSLEER come from the germline V gene. This CDR3 contains 13 residues.